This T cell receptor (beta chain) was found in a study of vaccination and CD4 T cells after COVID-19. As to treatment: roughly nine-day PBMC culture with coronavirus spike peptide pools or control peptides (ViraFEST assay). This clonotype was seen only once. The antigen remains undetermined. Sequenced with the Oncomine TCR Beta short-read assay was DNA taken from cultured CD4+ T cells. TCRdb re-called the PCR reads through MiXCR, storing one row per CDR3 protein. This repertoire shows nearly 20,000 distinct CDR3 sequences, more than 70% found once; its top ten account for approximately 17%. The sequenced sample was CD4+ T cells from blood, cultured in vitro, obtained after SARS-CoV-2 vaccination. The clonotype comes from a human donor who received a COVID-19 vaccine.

DNA for the CDR3: TGTGCCAGCCGAATAGAGGGGTGGACTGAAGCTTTCTTT. Translation gives CASRIEGWTEAFF. The genes are TRBV25-1 and TRBJ1-1; D might be TRBD1 (5 bases). This CDR3 is built from 13 residues. With 8 bases removed from V and 5 bases from J, the gap between germline ends came to 15 bases. Germline V gene sequence: CDR1 MGHDK, CDR2 SYGVNS.